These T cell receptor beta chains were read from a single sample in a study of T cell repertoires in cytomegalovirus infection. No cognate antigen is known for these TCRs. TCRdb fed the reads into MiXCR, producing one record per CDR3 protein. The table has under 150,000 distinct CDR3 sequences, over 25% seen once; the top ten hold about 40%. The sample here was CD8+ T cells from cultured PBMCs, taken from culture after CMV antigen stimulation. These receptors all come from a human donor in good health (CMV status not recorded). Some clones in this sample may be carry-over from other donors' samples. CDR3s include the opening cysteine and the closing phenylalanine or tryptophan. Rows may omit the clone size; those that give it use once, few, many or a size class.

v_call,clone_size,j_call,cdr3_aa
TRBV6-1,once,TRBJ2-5,CASSGTGSLETQYF
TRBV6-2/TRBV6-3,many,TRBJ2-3,CASSSGTVSTDTQYF
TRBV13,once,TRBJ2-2,CASSVPGQGTPTGELFF
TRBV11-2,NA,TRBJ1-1,CASSPYLRGGNTEAFF
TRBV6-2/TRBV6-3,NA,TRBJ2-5,CASSYSAGALEVDQYF
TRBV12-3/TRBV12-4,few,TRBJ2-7,CASSPTGLFYEQYF
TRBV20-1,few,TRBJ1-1,CSARGRDSPNTEAFF
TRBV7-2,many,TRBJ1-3,CASSLVWKDTIYF
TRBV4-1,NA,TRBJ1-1,CASSQNPGTEAFF
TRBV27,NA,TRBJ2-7,CASSLGTGGTYEQYF
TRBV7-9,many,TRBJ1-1,CASSLQMNTEAFF
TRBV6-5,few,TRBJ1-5,CASSEETRGQPQHF
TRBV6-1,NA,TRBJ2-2,CASSEDYRGGTGSGELFF
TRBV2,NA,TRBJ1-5,CASNRGDNSNQPQHF
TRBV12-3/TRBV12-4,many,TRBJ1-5,CASSPQDRGSNQPQHF
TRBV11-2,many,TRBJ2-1,CASSLGSGQWNEQFF
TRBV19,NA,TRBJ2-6,CASSYQSGANVLTF
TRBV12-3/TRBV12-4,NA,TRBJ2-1,CASSPPVSGGGNEQFF
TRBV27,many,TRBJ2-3,CASSRGVSTDTQYF
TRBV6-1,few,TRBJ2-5,CASRGGSAGQETQYF
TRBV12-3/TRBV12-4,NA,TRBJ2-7,CASSWDTSTYEQYF
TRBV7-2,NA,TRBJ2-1,CASSLAGLAGPGDEQFF
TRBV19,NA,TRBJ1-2,CASSNANPLNYGYTF
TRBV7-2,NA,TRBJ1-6,CASSADGDSPLHF